These 23 T cell receptor beta chains were all obtained from the same sample, sequenced in a study of regulatory T cells in long-lasting Graves disease (dated by TCRdb to the early 2020s). To prepare the library, multiplex PCR was applied. The listed sequencing device is Illumina HiSeq 4000. iRepertoire HTBI primers and Arm-PCR amplification of CDR3 regions were used to construct TCR beta libraries. The raw public data were reprocessed by TCRdb itself: fastp quality trimming at Q25, MiXCR clonotype calling, in-frame beta chains only. All rows with the same CDR3 protein become a single entry with the most common DNA and genes. Recorded for this sample are about 470,000 distinct CDR3 sequences; about 20% of them occurred a single time. The ten top clones hold approximately 7.8% of the sample. Reading the label with the study, this specimen's time point is: persistent/refractory GD, antithyroid drugs over 5 years with positive TRAb. For both TCR sequencing and RNA sequencing, RNA was extracted from PBMCs in TRIzol.

The sample was peripheral blood mononuclear cells (PBMCs), taken when the disease was refractory, from a patient treated with antithyroid drugs. All receptors derive from a female donor with Graves disease.

This chain joins TRBV19 and TRBJ1-1; TRBD1 aligns across 8 bases. CDR1 and CDR2 from the germline V gene are LNHDA and SQIVND (reference sequence). The CDR3 is 15 residues long. Germline trimming cut 5 bases from V and 1 base from J; bases unmatched to any gene: 6. CDR3 region: CASSPWTGRNTEAFF. The CDR3 DNA reads as TGTGCCAGTAGTCCTTGGACAGGGCGGAACACTGAAGCTTTCTTT.

The chain carries TRBV27 and TRBJ2-1, with 7 bases fitting TRBD2. Germline trimming cut 3 bases from V and 5 bases from J; bases unmatched to any gene: 4. The CDR3 contains 14 residues. Germline lookup yields CDR1 MNHEY and CDR2 SMNVEV (reference sequence). CDR3 DNA: TGTGCCAGCAGTTTCGGGACTACCCACAATGAGCAGTTCTTC. Translating it yields CASSFGTTHNEQFF.

A note on this clonotype: Relative to the germline gene, one junction end is altered; a read error may explain this. Here the CDR3 DNA reads TGTGCCGGCAGGCACAGGAACGAAGCTTTCTTT. Its translation: CAGRHRNEAFF. The chain has TRBV6-1 and TRBJ1-1, with TRBD1 as a possible D gene (5 bases). The germline V gene has CDR1 MNHNS and CDR2 SASEGT. The CDR3 covers 11 residues.

J is TRBJ1-1 and V is TRBV18; D remains unclear. The CDR3 sequence is 14 residues long. V gave up 6 bases and J gave up 5 bases, with 16 bases separating them. Germline CDR1 and CDR2: KGHSH and LQKENI. CDR3 protein: CASSHRDRPTEAFF. The CDR3 nucleotides are TGTGCCAGCTCCCATAGGGATAGGCCAACTGAAGCTTTCTTT.

This clonotype was picked up many times. The chain links TRBV4-1 to TRBJ2-5, with D perhaps TRBD2 (6 bases). Looked up from germline, CDR1 is MGHRA and CDR2 is YSYEKL. Deletions cut 4 bases from V and 5 bases from J, with 20 bases between. This CDR3 region has 16 residues. The CDR3 nucleotides read TGCGCCAGCAGCCTTCCGGGACTTGAAACGGGCGAGACCCAGTACTTC. Its protein product is CASSLPGLETGETQYF.

This clonotype was recorded many times. This chain joins TRBV29-1 and TRBJ1-2; D is unresolved. The V end was cut by 0 bases, the J end by 7 bases, with 12 bases between. Germline V gene data show CDR1 as SQVTM and CDR2 as ANQGSEA. The CDR3 runs 13 residues. This CDR3 reads CSVEDLGSAGYTF. CDR3 sequence (DNA): TGCAGCGTTGAAGATCTAGGTTCCGCTGGCTACACCTTC.

This clonotype was seen ten or more times. V usage is TRBV29-1 and J usage is TRBJ2-7; D remains ambiguous. This CDR3 contains 12 residues. In germline, CDR1 is SQVTM, CDR2 ANQGSEA. Trimming took off 3 bases at V and 6 bases at J, with 12 bases between the two ends. CDR3 region: CSVDPGYGEQYF. CDR3 DNA: TGCAGCGTTGATCCGGGTTACGGCGAGCAGTACTTC.

The V call is TRBV20-1, the J call TRBJ1-3; D ambiguous. Germline values: CDR1 DFQATT, CDR2 SNEGSKA (reference sequence). V was pared by 0 bases and J by 4 bases, with 13 bases between. The CDR3 loop spans 15 amino acids. CDR3 sequence: CSARDDGEPGNTIYF. DNA for the CDR3: TGCAGTGCTAGAGATGATGGGGAACCGGGAAACACCATATATTTT.

This clonotype was picked up many times. V is TRBV12-3 or TRBV12-4 and J is TRBJ1-2; 9 nucleotides line up with TRBD1. V lost 6 bases and J lost 2; bases outside the gene matches: 4. The CDR3 contains 14 residues. CDR3 loop: CASRAGQGNYGYTF. CDR3 DNA: TGTGCCAGCAGGGCCGGACAGGGGAACTATGGCTACACCTTC.

This clonotype showed up many times. The rearrangement joins TRBV12-3 or TRBV12-4 to TRBJ1-5; the D is unclear. Trimming pared 3 bases from V and 4 bases from J, leaving 7 bases between. This CDR3 is 13 amino acids long. DNA for the CDR3: TGTGCCAGCAGTTTTTACGAAAATCAGCCCCAGCATTTT. Translation gives CASSFYENQPQHF.

The chain employs TRBV20-1 and TRBJ2-5, with 7 nucleotides matching TRBD2. This CDR3 region has 16 residues. The germline V gene encodes CDR1 DFQATT and CDR2 SNEGSKA (reference sequence). The J segment lost 1 base and the V segment lost 1 base, leaving 9 bases of the junction unmatched. This CDR3 is CSARVGGLGSQETQYF. The CDR3 bases are TGCAGTGCTAGAGTCGGAGGACTAGGATCCCAAGAGACCCAGTACTTC.

The V and J genes are TRBV11-1 and TRBJ1-2, with D tentatively TRBD1 (6 bases). CDR3 size: 13 residues. V lost 2 bases and J 7 bases, leaving 11 bases between the germline ends. From germline, CDR1 is SGHAT and CDR2 FQDESV (reference sequence). The CDR3 bases are TGTGCCAGCAGCTTATTACAGGGCGGTGGCTACACCTTC. Its translation: CASSLLQGGGYTF. Using reference TRBV11-1 and TRBJ1-2 for the parts outside the CDR3, the full variable domain is EAEVAQSPRYKITEKSQAVAFWCDPISGHATLYWYRQILGQGPELLVQFQDESVVDDSQLPKDRFSAERLKGVDSTLKIQPAELGDSAMYLCASSLLQGGGYTFGSGTRLTVV.

This clonotype turned up a few times. The rearrangement joins TRBV5-1 to TRBJ2-7; TRBD2 aligns across 14 bases. CDR3 length equals 15 residues. The germline gives CDR1 SGHRS, CDR2 YFSETQ. The ends lost 5 bases at V and 7 bases at J; junction bases unmatched: 8. CDR3 coding DNA: TGCGCCAGCAGTCGGGGGACTAGCGGGAGTCGAGAGCAGTACTTC. This sequence encodes CASSRGTSGSREQYF.

This rearrangement joins TRBV19 to TRBJ1-1; the D gene is possibly TRBD1 (6 bases). Between the trimmed V and J ends, which lost 6 bases and 2 bases, there was a span of 10 bases. In germline, CDR1 is LNHDA, CDR2 SQIVND (reference sequence). The CDR3 runs 13 residues. In DNA, the CDR3 is TGTGCCAGTAGGGGGACAAGAAACACTGAAGCTTTCTTT. Protein product: CASRGTRNTEAFF.

There are many counts of this clonotype. CDR3 DNA: TGTGCCAGCAGTTTAAGCACAGGCTATCCCTATGGCTACACCTTC. Translating it yields CASSLSTGYPYGYTF. The genes are TRBV27 and TRBJ1-2, with D possibly TRBD1 on 5 matching bases. This CDR3 is 15 amino acids long. Germline assignment: CDR1 MNHEY and CDR2 SMNVEV (reference sequence). The V end was cut by 2 bases, the J end by 4 bases, with 14 bases between.

This clonotype was seen at least ten times. The chain uses TRBV28 and TRBJ1-2; D is possibly TRBD1 (5 bases). Germline assignment: CDR1 MDHEN and CDR2 SYDVKM. The CDR3 loop spans 15 amino acids. The V and J ends lost 2 bases and 6 bases respectively, with 16 bases between them. CDR3 sequence: CASSLLGTELNGYTF. Written as DNA, the CDR3 is TGTGCCAGCAGTTTACTGGGGACGGAGCTTAATGGCTACACCTTC.

V usage is TRBV28 and J usage is TRBJ2-1; D call uncertain. The V end was cut by 4 bases, the J end by 0 bases, with 13 bases between. Germline lookup yields CDR1 MDHEN and CDR2 SYDVKM. This CDR3 contains 16 residues. CDR3 sequence: CASSYTTGSSYNEQFF. In DNA, the CDR3 is TGTGCCAGCAGTTATACTACGGGTAGCTCCTACAATGAGCAGTTCTTC. The entire variable domain, with the rest obtained from reference TRBV28 and TRBJ2-1, is as follows: DVKVTQSSRYLVKRTGEKVFLECVQDMDHENMFWYRQDPGLGLRLIYFSYDVKMKEKGDIPEGYSVSREKKERFSLILESASTNQTSMYLCASSYTTGSSYNEQFFGPGTRLTVL.

This chain uses TRBV7-2 with TRBJ1-1, with a possible D match to TRBD1 (5 bases). The CDR3 has 16 residues. Germline lookup yields CDR1 SGHTA and CDR2 FQGNSA. The V and J ends lost 5 bases and 6 bases respectively, with 22 bases between them. DNA for the CDR3: TGTGCCAGCAGCCCCCATCCTAGGTCAGGGTTGCCTGAAGCTTTCTTT. Amino acid sequence: CASSPHPRSGLPEAFF.

This clonotype was counted at least ten times. The chain joins TRBV6-9 to TRBJ1-2; tentative D call: TRBD1 (6 bases). V was cut by 4 bases and J by 6 bases, with 12 bases left in between. The CDR3 loop spans 13 amino acids. Germline CDR1 reads MNHGY; CDR2 reads SVAAGI. As DNA, the CDR3 is TGTGCCAGCAGTTTACAGGGCTATGATGGCTACACCTTC. Translated: CASSLQGYDGYTF.

This clonotype has at least ten counts. The chain has TRBV29-1 and TRBJ2-5, with 12 positions matching TRBD2. The J segment lost 2 bases and the V segment lost 8 bases, leaving 6 bases of the junction unmatched. This CDR3 contains 14 residues. CDR1 is SQVTM, CDR2 ANQGSEA, per germline. CDR3 amino acids: CSIRTSGAQETQYF. The CDR3 DNA reads TGCAGCATACGGACTAGCGGGGCACAAGAGACCCAGTACTTC. Drawing the rest from reference TRBV29-1 and TRBJ2-5, the complete variable domain is SAVISQKPSRDICQRGTSLTIQCQVDSQVTMMFWYRQQPGQSLTLIATANQGSEATYESGFVIDKFPISRPNLTFSTLTVSNMSPEDSSIYLCSIRTSGAQETQYFGPGTRLLVL.

This clonotype was found a few times. The chain has TRBV7-9 and TRBJ2-7; 8 bases map to TRBD2. Germline trimming cut 5 bases from V and 4 bases from J; bases unmatched to any gene: 10. The CDR3 is 15 amino acids. The germline V gene encodes CDR1 SEHNR and CDR2 FQNEAQ (reference sequence). The CDR3 loop reads CASSPGVSGEYEQYF. The DNA of the CDR3 is TGTGCCAGCAGCCCCGGGGTTAGCGGGGAATACGAGCAGTACTTC.

A few counts support this clonotype. V and J are TRBV30 and TRBJ2-7, with TRBD1 matching 7 bases. The CDR3 sequence is 12 residues long. Germline trimming cut 4 bases from V and 3 bases from J; bases unmatched to any gene: 3. Per the germline V gene, CDR1 is GTSNPN and CDR2 is SVGIG (reference sequence). CDR3 loop: CAWMRQGYEQYF. DNA for the CDR3: TGTGCCTGGATGAGACAGGGCTACGAGCAGTACTTC.

This clonotype has a count of ten or more. This chain links TRBV19 with TRBJ1-2; 10 nucleotides agree with TRBD1. From germline, CDR1 is LNHDA and CDR2 SQIVND (reference sequence). The ends lost 9 bases at V and 7 bases at J; junction bases unmatched: 8. CDR3 length equals 13 residues. CDR3 protein: CASRDRGISGYTF. CDR3 bases: TGTGCCAGCCGGGACAGGGGAATTAGTGGCTACACCTTC.